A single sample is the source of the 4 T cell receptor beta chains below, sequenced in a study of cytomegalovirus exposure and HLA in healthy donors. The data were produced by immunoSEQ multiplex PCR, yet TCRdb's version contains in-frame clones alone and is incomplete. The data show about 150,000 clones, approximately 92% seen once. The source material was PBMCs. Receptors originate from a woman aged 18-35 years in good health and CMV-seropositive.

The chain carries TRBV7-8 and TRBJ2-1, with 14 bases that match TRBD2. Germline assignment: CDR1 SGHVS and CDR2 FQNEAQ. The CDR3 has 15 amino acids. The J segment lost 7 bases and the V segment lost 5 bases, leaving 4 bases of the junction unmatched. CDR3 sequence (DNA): TGTGCCAGCAGCCTTCGGACTAGCGGGGGGAATGAGCAGTTCTTC. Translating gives CASSLRTSGGNEQFF.

As DNA, the CDR3 is TGTGCCAGCAGTGGGACAACTGAAGCTTTCTTT. It codes for CASSGTTEAFF. This rearrangement joins TRBV2 to TRBJ1-1; D is perhaps TRBD1 (5 bases). The CDR3 is 11 residues long. With 4 bases removed from V and 5 bases from J, the gap between germline ends came to 5 bases. Germline V gene lookup returns CDR1 SNHLY and CDR2 FYNNEI.

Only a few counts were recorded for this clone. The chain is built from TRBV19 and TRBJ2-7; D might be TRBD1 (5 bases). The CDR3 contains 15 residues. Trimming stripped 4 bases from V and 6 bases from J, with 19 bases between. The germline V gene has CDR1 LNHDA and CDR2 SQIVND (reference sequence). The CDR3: CASSTLTRVPGEQYF. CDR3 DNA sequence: TGTGCCAGTAGTACCTTGACCAGGGTTCCGGGCGAGCAGTACTTC.

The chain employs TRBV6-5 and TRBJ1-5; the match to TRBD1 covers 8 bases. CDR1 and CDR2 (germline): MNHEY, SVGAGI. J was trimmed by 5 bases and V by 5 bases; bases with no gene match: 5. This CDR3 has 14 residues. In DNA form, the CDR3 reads TGTGCCAGCAGTCCAGGACAGGGCTATCAGCCCCAGCATTTT. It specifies CASSPGQGYQPQHF.